The following is a T cell receptor beta chain sequence with its context. CDR1 is LNHDA, CDR2 SQIVND, per germline (reference sequence). V was pared by 2 bases and J by 1 base, with 8 bases between. This CDR3 has 15 amino acids. Caucasian adults residing in Nashville, Tennessee made up all the donors. PCR replicates from unsorted PBMC used 250 to 300 ng DNA, and this amount was roughly 32,000 T cell genomes. Original processing methods: There were no quality scores in the junction-only immunoSEQ sequences, so filtering differed. Clones were sequenced by immunoSEQ multiplex PCR, and TCRdb holds only the in-frame ones, with some missing. V and J calls and clone size are given by that table; D and trimming were obtained from the DNA. Of about half a million clones in the sample, around 85% are singletons; the top ten hold approximately 12%. The data were obtained in a study of shared clonotypes between healthy human individuals.

Sequenced input: PBMCs. This TCR came from a middle-aged woman in good health. Some clones in this sample may be carry-over from other donors' samples. The V gene is TRBV19, the J gene TRBJ2-2; tentative D call: TRBD1 (5 bases). CDR3 region: CASSIQGGNTGELFF. CDR3 nucleotide sequence: TGTGCCAGTAGTATACAGGGTGGGAACACCGGGGAGCTGTTTTTT.